This T cell receptor beta chain originates from a study of cytomegalovirus exposure and HLA in healthy donors. The germline V gene encodes CDR1 SGDLS and CDR2 YYNGEE. CDR3 length equals 16 residues. With 4 bases removed from V and 1 base from J, the gap between germline ends came to 14 bases. The PCR employed 60 Vbeta primers together with 13 Jbeta primers. Assay used: immunoSEQ multiplex PCR; TCRdb lists only in-frame clones, some missing. The sample yields some 130,000 clones, more than 75% seen once. General study findings and limits: Accounts indicate the classifier identified cytomegalovirus status with strong specificity and sensitivity. TRBV6-2, TRBV6-3 and other indistinguishable V segments were excluded.

Notes on this clone: Antigen: not known.

Sequenced input: PBMCs. This TCR was sampled from a female donor in good health and CMV-seronegative. The chain uses TRBV9 and TRBJ2-2, with D perhaps matching TRBD2 (6 bases). The CDR3 sequence is CASSPEGLLNTGELFF. The CDR3 bases are TGTGCCAGCAGCCCCGAGGGACTTTTGAACACCGGGGAGCTGTTTTTT.